This T cell receptor beta chain was sequenced during a study of shared clonotypes between healthy human individuals. Regarding the study as a whole: A small donor pool kept down the genetic and exposure-history diversity that was represented.

Germline loops: CDR1 MDHEN, CDR2 SYDVKM. The CDR3 runs 15 residues. Trimming removed 7 bases at V and 1 base at J, with 16 bases between. Sequencing was performed on unsorted PBMC DNA using ten immunoSEQ deep assay plates. Repertoires were generated with immunoSEQ multiplex PCR, while TCRdb's copy carries only in-frame clones and drops some. This table has fewer than 550,000 clones, approximately 79% appearing once. Comments on this clone: Its target is unknown.

The sequenced sample consisted of PBMCs. V and J are TRBV28 and TRBJ2-5; D unclear. This receptor was obtained from a woman aged 40 to 50 in good health. Some clones in this sample may be carry-over from other donors' samples. The CDR3 DNA sequence: TGTGCCAGCATCAACTCGGTAGGGCCCCAAGAGACCCAGTACTTC. Translation: CASINSVGPQETQYF.